The rows below give T cell receptor beta chains drawn from one sample of a study of blood T cell dynamics during melanoma immunotherapy. Here immunoSEQ multiplex PCR was the method, and the copy in TCRdb shows in-frame clones only, minus some. The sample yields about 13,000 clones, about 91% seen once. Sequenced here: effector memory CD8+ T cells from blood, sampled from a patient treated with checkpoint blockade. The receptors shown here come from a human donor with melanoma. CDR3s include the opening cysteine and the closing phenylalanine or tryptophan. The D gene is left open where the match is weak. Expanded clones are given a class, and other clones once, few, many or no size at all.

clone size: NA
D gene: TRBD1
V gene: TRBV9
J gene: TRBJ1-2
CDR3 DNA: TGTGCCAGCAGCGTAGGCGCAGGGGGCACCAAGGGCTACACCTTC
CDR3 protein: CASSVGAGGTKGYTF

clone size: NA
D gene: NA
V gene: TRBV7-9
J gene: TRBJ2-1
CDR3 DNA: TGTGCCAGCTTTAGCGGTGTCCGACATGAGCAGTTCTTC
CDR3 protein: CASFSGVRHEQFF

clone size: NA
D gene: NA
V gene: TRBV5-1
J gene: TRBJ1-1
CDR3 DNA: TGCGCCAGCAGCTTGGTAGGCAGAGGCACTGAAGCTTTCTTT
CDR3 protein: CASSLVGRGTEAFF

clone size: NA
D gene: NA
V gene: TRBV7-8
J gene: TRBJ2-1
CDR3 DNA: TGTGCCAGCAGCTTATTGCGCTATGAGCAGTTCTTC
CDR3 protein: CASSLLRYEQFF

clone size: NA
D gene: NA
V gene: TRBV2
J gene: TRBJ1-1
CDR3 DNA: TGTGCCAGCAGTGATAGTTGGCGGGAGGAAGCTTTCTTT
CDR3 protein: CASSDSWREEAFF

clone size: NA
D gene: TRBD1
V gene: TRBV15
J gene: TRBJ2-7
CDR3 DNA: TGTGCCACCAGCGAGACAGGGGTGCTTTACGAGCAGTACTTC
CDR3 protein: CATSETGVLYEQYF

clone size: NA
D gene: NA
V gene: TRBV4-1
J gene: TRBJ1-5
CDR3 DNA: TGCGCCAGCAGCCAAGATGGGGCGGGTCGTCAGCCCCAGCATTTT
CDR3 protein: CASSQDGAGRQPQHF

clone size: NA
D gene: NA
V gene: TRBV5-4
J gene: TRBJ2-3
CDR3 DNA: TGTGCCAGCGGCTTGATAGGAGATACGCAGTATTTT
CDR3 protein: CASGLIGDTQYF

clone size: NA
D gene: TRBD2
V gene: TRBV9
J gene: TRBJ2-7
CDR3 DNA: TGTGCCAGCAGCGTAGGTACTAGCGGAGCCTACGAGCAGTACTTC
CDR3 protein: CASSVGTSGAYEQYF

clone size: NA
D gene: TRBD1
V gene: TRBV28
J gene: TRBJ1-1
CDR3 DNA: TGTGCCGTTGGGACAGGGTTAACTGAAGCTTTCTTT
CDR3 protein: CAVGTGLTEAFF

clone size: NA
D gene: NA
V gene: TRBV27
J gene: TRBJ1-5
CDR3 DNA: TGTGCCAGCATGGGGGGTGGGGGTAATCAGCCCCAGCATTTT
CDR3 protein: CASMGGGGNQPQHF

clone size: NA
D gene: NA
V gene: TRBV28
J gene: TRBJ1-5
CDR3 DNA: TGTGCCAGCAGTTTATTCGGGAGTCTGAGTCAGCCCCAGCATTTT
CDR3 protein: CASSLFGSLSQPQHF

clone size: NA
D gene: NA
V gene: TRBV25-1
J gene: TRBJ2-5
CDR3 DNA: TGTGCCAGCAGGCCCGGGGGCAGGGGGGGAGAGACCCAGTACTTC
CDR3 protein: CASRPGGRGGETQYF

clone size: NA
D gene: NA
V gene: TRBV29-1
J gene: TRBJ1-1
CDR3 DNA: TGCAGCGTTGAAGATCGGGGCGACAGGTACACTGAAGCTTTCTTT
CDR3 protein: CSVEDRGDRYTEAFF

clone size: once
D gene: NA
V gene: TRBV27
J gene: TRBJ2-1
CDR3 DNA: TGTGCCAGCAGTTTGTGGAGCTCCTACAATGAGCAGTTCTTC
CDR3 protein: CASSLWSSYNEQFF

clone size: NA
D gene: NA
V gene: TRBV4-3
J gene: TRBJ2-3
CDR3 DNA: TGCGCCAGCAGCCAAGAAAGGACGGACACGCAGTATTTT
CDR3 protein: CASSQERTDTQYF

clone size: NA
D gene: NA
V gene: TRBV5-1
J gene: TRBJ2-7
CDR3 DNA: TGCGCCAGCAGCTTGGACGCCGGGGACTCTGGCCTATACGAGCAGTACTTC
CDR3 protein: CASSLDAGDSGLYEQYF

clone size: NA
D gene: NA
V gene: TRBV19
J gene: TRBJ1-2
CDR3 DNA: TGTGCCAGTAGTCCCTCCGTAGGGATTTACAAGGGCTATGGCTACACCTTC
CDR3 protein: CASSPSVGIYKGYGYTF

clone size: NA
D gene: NA
V gene: TRBV9
J gene: TRBJ2-7
CDR3 DNA: TGTGCCAGCAGCGTAGTCCCGACGGAGTTCTCCTACGAGCAGTACTTC
CDR3 protein: CASSVVPTEFSYEQYF

clone size: NA
D gene: TRBD2
V gene: TRBV7-9
J gene: TRBJ2-1
CDR3 DNA: TGTGCCAGCAGCTTAATGACCGGGACTAGCGGGAGTAATGAGCAGTTCTTC
CDR3 protein: CASSLMTGTSGSNEQFF

clone size: NA
D gene: NA
V gene: TRBV7-2
J gene: TRBJ2-3
CDR3 DNA: TGTGCCAGCAGCTTAATGGCAGGGTCCACAGATACGCAGTATTTT
CDR3 protein: CASSLMAGSTDTQYF

clone size: NA
D gene: NA
V gene: TRBV30
J gene: TRBJ2-7
CDR3 DNA: TGTGCCTGCCTGGCTGAAGCATCCTACGAGCAGTACTTC
CDR3 protein: CACLAEASYEQYF

clone size: NA
D gene: TRBD2
V gene: TRBV4-1
J gene: TRBJ2-1
CDR3 DNA: TGCGCCAGCAGCCAAGAACCGGCGGGGGGCCCCCTGTTCTTC
CDR3 protein: CASSQEPAGGPLFF

clone size: NA
D gene: NA
V gene: TRBV4-3
J gene: TRBJ1-2
CDR3 DNA: TGCGCCAGCAGCCAAGTCCCCTGGGGGCAGGACTATGGCTACACCTTC
CDR3 protein: CASSQVPWGQDYGYTF

clone size: NA
D gene: NA
V gene: TRBV4-1
J gene: TRBJ2-7
CDR3 DNA: TGCGCCAGCAGCCCCGGGACGGACTTATACGAGCAGTACTTC
CDR3 protein: CASSPGTDLYEQYF

clone size: NA
D gene: NA
V gene: TRBV30
J gene: TRBJ1-1
CDR3 DNA: TGTGCCTGGAACGAAGCGGCGGTGAACACTGAAGCTTTCTTT
CDR3 protein: CAWNEAAVNTEAFF

clone size: NA
D gene: NA
V gene: TRBV27
J gene: TRBJ2-2
CDR3 DNA: TGTGCCAGCAGTTTAAGGGCTGGGGAGCTGTTTTTT
CDR3 protein: CASSLRAGELFF

clone size: NA
D gene: TRBD1
V gene: TRBV27
J gene: TRBJ1-2
CDR3 DNA: TGTGCCAGCAGTTCGGGACAGGGGGCGATCTATGGCTACACCTTC
CDR3 protein: CASSSGQGAIYGYTF

clone size: NA
D gene: NA
V gene: TRBV30
J gene: TRBJ2-7
CDR3 DNA: TGTGCCTGGATCCACGGGGAAGCCTCCTACGAGCAGTACTTC
CDR3 protein: CAWIHGEASYEQYF

clone size: NA
D gene: NA
V gene: TRBV6-5
J gene: TRBJ2-1
CDR3 DNA: TGTGCCAGCAGTTACTCGAAGGGATGGGAACAGTTCTTC
CDR3 protein: CASSYSKGWEQFF

clone size: NA
D gene: NA
V gene: TRBV5-6
J gene: TRBJ1-1
CDR3 DNA: TGTGCCAGCAGCTTGGAGGCAGTGATGAACACTGAAGCTTTCTTT
CDR3 protein: CASSLEAVMNTEAFF

clone size: few
D gene: NA
V gene: TRBV7-9
J gene: TRBJ1-5
CDR3 DNA: TGTGCCAGCAGCGAAGGGGGGGGCCAGCCCCAGCATTTT
CDR3 protein: CASSEGGGQPQHF

clone size: NA
D gene: NA
V gene: TRBV5-1
J gene: TRBJ1-1
CDR3 DNA: TGCGCCAGCAGCTTGGCAGCTATGAACACTGAAGCTTTCTTT
CDR3 protein: CASSLAAMNTEAFF

clone size: NA
D gene: NA
V gene: TRBV7-9
J gene: TRBJ1-2
CDR3 DNA: TGTGCCAGCAGTCAGGGGAGCCTCTACACCTTC
CDR3 protein: CASSQGSLYTF

clone size: once
D gene: TRBD1
V gene: TRBV19
J gene: TRBJ2-7
CDR3 DNA: TGTGCCAGTAGCGCCGGGACAGGGATCTACGAGCAGTACTTC
CDR3 protein: CASSAGTGIYEQYF

clone size: NA
D gene: NA
V gene: TRBV2
J gene: TRBJ2-2
CDR3 DNA: TGTGCCAGCAGTGAGGGCCCCACCGGGGAGCTGTTTTTT
CDR3 protein: CASSEGPTGELFF

clone size: NA
D gene: NA
V gene: TRBV28
J gene: TRBJ2-3
CDR3 DNA: TGTGCCAGCAGATTAATTGGGCGCACAGATACGCAGTATTTT
CDR3 protein: CASRLIGRTDTQYF

clone size: NA
D gene: NA
V gene: TRBV7-9
J gene: TRBJ2-7
CDR3 DNA: TGTGCCAGCAGCCCGACAGGATCCTACGAGCAGTACTTC
CDR3 protein: CASSPTGSYEQYF

clone size: NA
D gene: NA
V gene: TRBV27
J gene: TRBJ1-2
CDR3 DNA: TGTGCCAGCAGTTTGATGGCAGGAACTTCTAACTATGGCTACACCTTC
CDR3 protein: CASSLMAGTSNYGYTF